The present TCR beta chain was sequenced within a study of T cell repertoires in ileal Crohn's disease. At the level of the study: All patients had surgery for stricturing (around 61%) or penetrating (around 40%) disease.

TCRB immunosequencing input was roughly 500 nanograms of biopsy DNA per sample. Only in-frame clones appear in the TCRdb table, and some are missing; sequencing was by immunoSEQ multiplex PCR. The data show some 13,000 clones, approximately 80% seen once. Findings of the study overall: Compared with non-smokers, active smokers at surgery showed more clonal expansions. Postoperative endoscopy occurred within one year, median around 6.6 months.

V shed 1 base and J shed 0 bases, with 9 bases lying between them. Germline V gene lookup returns CDR1 LGHNA and CDR2 YNFKEQ. CDR3 length equals 16 residues. Turning to this clone: Its matching antigen is unknown.

Stated time point: neoterminal ileum biopsy at postoperative endoscopy, about 6 months after surgery. What was sequenced was ileal tissue. The chain combines TRBV4-2 with TRBJ2-2, with D perhaps matching TRBD1 (5 bases). The clonotype comes from an adult with Crohn's disease. The CDR3 loop is CASSQAQGANTGELFF. In DNA form, the CDR3 reads TGTGCCAGCAGCCAAGCCCAGGGTGCGAACACCGGGGAGCTGTTTTTT.